This TCR beta chain was sequenced for a study of OX40 agonist ivuxolimab in advanced cancers. Libraries were prepared by immunoSEQ multiplex PCR; TCRdb keeps only in-frame clonotypes and omits some of them. The sample records around 66,000 clones, about 80% being singletons. V dropped 5 bases and J dropped 4 bases, with 17 bases sitting between them. Germline-derived CDR1 and CDR2 are SGHVS and FNYEAQ. The CDR3 spans 15 residues. V and J are TRBV7-6 and TRBJ1-1; no reliable D call. This sequence originates from an adult with an advanced solid tumor such as melanoma, head and neck, liver or kidney cancer. Sequenced material: CD4+ or CD8+ T cells sorted from blood, taken in a trial of the OX40 agonist ivuxolimab. Here the CDR3 DNA reads TGTGCCAGCAGCCCGAGTGGCGGCCGGTCCACTGAAGCTTTCTTT. This encodes CASSPSGGRSTEAFF.